This T cell receptor beta chain is from a study of coeliac disease. Turning to the study itself: Disease groups: newly diagnosed active, refractory type I, gluten-free-diet controlled.

Measured with immunoSEQ multiplex PCR; TCRdb has only the in-frame clones, and not every one. Of approximately 5,400 clones listed, 55% to 70% were seen once; the top ten hold 7% to 9.5%. V lost 4 bases and J lost 1; bases outside the gene matches: 4. The germline V gene encodes CDR1 SGHRS and CDR2 YFSETQ. This CDR3 has 14 amino acids. As to this clone: What it binds is not known.

Overall study findings and caveats: Only 1 of 6 controls, but about 55% of the 18 coeliac samples, showed published gliadin-specific TRB sequences. TRB repertoires were largely private, with most amino acid sequences found in only one sample. The authors judged this method unsuitable for unbiased gliadin-specific T cell detection.

Sequencing was done on a sample of lymphocytes from the gut lamina propria. The rearrangement joins TRBV5-1 to TRBJ2-5; 7 bases line up with TRBD1. The clonotype originates from a man aged 70-80 years with active celiac disease. This chain's CDR3 is CASSTTGAQETQYF. Written as DNA, the CDR3 is TGCGCCAGCAGCACAACAGGGGCCCAAGAGACCCAGTACTTC. The whole variable domain, remainder taken from reference TRBV5-1 and TRBJ2-5, is KAGVTQTPRYLIKTRGQQVTLSCSPISGHRSVSWYQQTPGQGLQFLFEYFSETQRNKGNFPGRFSGRQFSNSRSEMNVSTLELGDSALYLCASSTTGAQETQYFGPGTRLLVL.